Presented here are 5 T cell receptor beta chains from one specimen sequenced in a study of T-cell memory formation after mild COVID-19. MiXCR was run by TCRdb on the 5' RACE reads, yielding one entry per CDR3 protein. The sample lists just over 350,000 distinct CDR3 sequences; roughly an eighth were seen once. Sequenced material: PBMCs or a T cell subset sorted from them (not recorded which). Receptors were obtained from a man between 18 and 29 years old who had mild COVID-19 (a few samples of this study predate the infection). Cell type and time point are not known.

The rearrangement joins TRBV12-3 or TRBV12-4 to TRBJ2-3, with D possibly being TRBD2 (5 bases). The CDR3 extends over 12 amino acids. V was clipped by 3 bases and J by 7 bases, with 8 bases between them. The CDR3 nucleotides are TGTGCCAGCAGTTTCGAGGGAAATACGCAGTATTTT. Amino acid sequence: CASSFEGNTQYF.

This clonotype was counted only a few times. The CDR3 loop is CASSWTALNTEAFF. Written as DNA, the CDR3 is TGTGCCAGCAGTTGGACAGCTTTGAACACTGAAGCTTTCTTT. This sequence joins TRBV6-2 or TRBV6-3 and TRBJ1-1; possible D gene TRBD1, 6 bases. Germline CDR1 MNHEY, CDR2 SVGEGT. The CDR3 sequence is 14 residues long. V shed 4 bases and J shed 0 bases, with 9 bases lying between them.

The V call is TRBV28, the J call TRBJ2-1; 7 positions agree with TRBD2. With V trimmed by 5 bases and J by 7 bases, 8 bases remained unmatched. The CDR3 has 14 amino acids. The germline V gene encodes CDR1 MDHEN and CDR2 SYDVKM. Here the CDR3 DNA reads TGTGCCAGCAGTCCAGGACTAGTGAGGAATGAGCAGTTCTTC. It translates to CASSPGLVRNEQFF.

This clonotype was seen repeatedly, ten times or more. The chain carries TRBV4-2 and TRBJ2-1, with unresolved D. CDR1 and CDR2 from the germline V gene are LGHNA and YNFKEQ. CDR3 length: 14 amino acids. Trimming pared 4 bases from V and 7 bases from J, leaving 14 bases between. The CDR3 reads CASSLANLGNEQFF. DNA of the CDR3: TGTGCCAGCAGCCTTGCTAACTTGGGGAATGAGCAGTTCTTC.

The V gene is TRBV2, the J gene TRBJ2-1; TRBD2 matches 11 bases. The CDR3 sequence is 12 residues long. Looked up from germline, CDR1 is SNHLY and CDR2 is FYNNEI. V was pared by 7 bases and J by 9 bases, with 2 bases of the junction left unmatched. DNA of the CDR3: TGTGCCAGCACACTAGCGGGGGCTGAGCAGTTCTTC. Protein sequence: CASTLAGAEQFF.